A selection of T cell receptor beta chains follows, all from one sample in a study of CD8+CD57+ T cells in acquired aplastic anemia. TCRdb reprocessed the reads with MiXCR, giving one entry per CDR3 protein. The table records roughly 420,000 distinct CDR3 sequences, around 72% of them present only once. Source material: sorted CD4+, CD8+, or CD8+CD57+ T cells (not recorded which) from PBMCs. These receptors all stem from a human donor in good health, serving as a control. Both conserved end residues are part of each CDR3. The D gene is left open where the match is weak. Some rows have no size entry. The others give once, few or many, or a class for an expanded clone.

v_call	d_call	j_call	clone_size	cdr3_aa	cdr3_nt
TRBV7-2	.	TRBJ2-6	.	CASSMRAETRANVLTF	TGTGCCAGCAGCATGCGCGCGGAGACGCGGGCAAACGTCCTGACTTTC
TRBV5-1	.	TRBJ2-7	.	CASSLEGTWNSYEQYF	TGCGCCAGCAGCTTGGAGGGGACATGGAACTCCTACGAGCAGTACTTC
TRBV7-9	TRBD1	TRBJ1-5	.	CASSFTGTEVNTAQHF	TGTGCCAGCAGCTTTACCGGGACAGAAGTTAACACTGCCCAGCATTTT
TRBV29-1	.	TRBJ1-5	many	CSVLEGDNQPQHF	TGCAGCGTTTTAGAGGGCGACAATCAGCCCCAGCATTTT
TRBV19	.	TRBJ1-2	many	CASTRTAINYGYTF	TGTGCCAGTACTCGGACAGCCATCAACTATGGCTACACCTTC
TRBV29-1	.	TRBJ1-2	few	CSVEDGEGYGYTF	TGCAGCGTTGAGGACGGCGAGGGCTATGGCTACACCTTC
TRBV2	.	TRBJ1-2	.	CASRDRITGYTF	TGTGCCAGCAGAGACCGTATTACCGGCTACACCTTC
TRBV7-3	.	TRBJ1-1	.	CASSLRGTDPIF	TGTGCCAGCAGCTTAAGGGGAACTGACCCTATCTTT
TRBV6-5	TRBD1	TRBJ1-5	.	CASSYGTGLSNQPQHF	TGTGCCAGCAGTTACGGGACAGGGCTAAGCAATCAGCCCCAGCATTTT
TRBV9	.	TRBJ1-3	.	CASSASGGPEDTIYF	TGTGCCAGCAGCGCATCCGGGGGACCCGAAGACACCATATATTTT
TRBV5-1	TRBD1	TRBJ2-1	.	CASSWMGTGLFNEQFF	TGCGCCAGCAGCTGGATGGGGACAGGGTTATTCAATGAGCAGTTCTTC
TRBV7-3	.	TRBJ1-5	.	CASSSHAELNYAQHF	TGTGCCAGCAGCTCCCACGCGGAACTGAACTACGCCCAGCATTTT
TRBV7-8	.	TRBJ1-2	.	CASSLRPSTGYTF	TGTGCCAGCAGCTTACGACCCTCCACAGGCTACACCTTC
TRBV2	.	TRBJ1-6	many	CASSRTGEYNSPLHF	TGTGCCAGCAGCCGAACGGGGGAGTATAATTCACCCCTCCACTTT
TRBV5-1	.	TRBJ1-2	many	CASSLGQGLYGYTF	TGCGCCAGCAGCTTGGGGCAGGGCCTCTATGGCTACACCTTC
TRBV15	.	TRBJ2-7	.	CATSEARRPYEQYF	TGTGCCACCAGCGAGGCTAGGCGCCCCTACGAGCAGTACTTC
TRBV12-3/TRBV12-4	TRBD1	TRBJ2-5	.	CASSSTEPGQQETQYF	TGTGCCAGCAGCTCAACCGAACCGGGACAGCAAGAGACCCAGTACTTC
TRBV12-3/TRBV12-4	.	TRBJ1-3	.	CAISERWGGNTIYF	TGTGCCATCAGTGAAAGGTGGGGTGGAAACACCATATATTTT
TRBV12-3/TRBV12-4	.	TRBJ1-3	.	CASSFYICSAREGTPYSGNTIYF	.
TRBV6-5	.	TRBJ1-2	many	CASSRDGYYGYTF	TGTGCCAGCAGTAGGGACGGGTACTATGGCTACACCTTC
TRBV12-3/TRBV12-4	TRBD1	TRBJ1-2	.	CASSLDRANYGYTF	TGTGCCAGCAGCCTTGACAGGGCCAACTATGGCTACACCTTC
TRBV5-8	TRBD2	TRBJ2-5	many	CASSPRGGRETQYF	TGTGCCAGCAGCCCGCGGGGGGGCCGCGAGACCCAGTACTTC
TRBV16	TRBD1	TRBJ2-2	many	CASSQSWQGATGELFF	TGTGCCAGCAGCCAATCTTGGCAGGGGGCGACCGGGGAGCTGTTTTTT
TRBV24-1	TRBD1	TRBJ2-1	.	CATSDRNEGTGLYNEQFF	TGTGCCACCAGTGATCGGAACGAGGGGACAGGGTTGTACAATGAGCAGTTCTTC
TRBV5-1	.	TRBJ2-6	once	CASSSGAGHGANVLTF	TGTGCCAGCAGTTCGGGGGCGGGACACGGGGCCAACGTCCTGACTTTC